This T cell receptor beta chain was obtained from a study of vaccination and CD4 T cells after COVID-19. Study context: The makeup of the convalescents was six males and four females, two of them Hispanic. Cells were stimulated with overlapping spike peptide pools from SARS-CoV-2, HCoV-NL63, HCoV-OC43 and HCoV-229E. General study findings and limits: Spike mono-reactivity was the property of 304 of 307 vaccine-specific clones in convalescent patients.

Notes on this clonotype: Its antigen is as yet unknown.

Trimming removed 5 bases from V and 6 bases from J, with 14 bases in between. The CDR3 runs to 13 residues. Oncomine TCR Beta short-read sequencing was applied to DNA from cultured CD4+ T cells. One entry per CDR3 protein, called by TCRdb with MiXCR from the PCR reads. The sample holds fewer than 25,000 distinct CDR3 sequences; 35% to 40% are singletons and the top ten take less than 35%. Time point reported: late sampling 161 to 241 days after vaccination in a few convalescent patients. As for treatment: roughly nine-day PBMC culture with coronavirus spike peptide pools or control peptides (ViraFEST assay).

The chain employs TRBV12-3 or TRBV12-4 and TRBJ2-7, with D perhaps matching TRBD1 (6 bases). Sequenced here: CD4+ T cells from blood, cultured in vitro, sampled about 7 months after SARS-CoV-2 vaccination. The clonotype was recovered from a human donor who had recovered from COVID-19. The CDR3 is CASSPKTGFEQYF. The CDR3 nucleotides are TGTGCCAGCAGTCCCAAGACAGGTTTCGAGCAGTACTTC.